This T cell receptor beta chain is from a study of T cells in Graves' hyperthyroidism and ophthalmopathy. Background on the study: It was at initial diagnosis, before any treatment, that peripheral blood was collected. Notes on the study in general: In blood, most of the thyroid clonotypes expanded above 0.001 were also present. Model output signaled ophthalmopathy a median 6.5 months ahead of onset.

This CDR3 spans 15 amino acids. Between the trimmed V and J ends, which lost 2 bases and 3 bases, there was a span of 14 bases. The germline gives CDR1 SGHAT, CDR2 FQNNGV. Aged 18 to 65, the patients had hyperthyroidism that was newly diagnosed and had lasted under 2 months. This clonotype was recorded at least ten times. Its target is not known. TCR beta CDR3 sequences were amplified from RNA transcripts. TCR CDR3 underwent first-round RT-PCR with the HTBI primer set. Each CDR3 protein is one row after TCRdb ran MiXCR on the multiplex PCR reads. The sample consists of 350,000 to 450,000 distinct CDR3 sequences, more than 11% of them appearing once.

This clonotype originated in a woman in her sixties or seventies with Graves' hyperthyroidism. The specimen sequenced was blood. This chain uses TRBV11-2 with TRBJ2-7, with D hard to call. The CDR3 sequence is CASSLRRLTNYEQYF. The CDR3 DNA sequence: TGTGCCAGCAGCTTAAGGCGGCTCACGAACTACGAGCAGTACTTC.